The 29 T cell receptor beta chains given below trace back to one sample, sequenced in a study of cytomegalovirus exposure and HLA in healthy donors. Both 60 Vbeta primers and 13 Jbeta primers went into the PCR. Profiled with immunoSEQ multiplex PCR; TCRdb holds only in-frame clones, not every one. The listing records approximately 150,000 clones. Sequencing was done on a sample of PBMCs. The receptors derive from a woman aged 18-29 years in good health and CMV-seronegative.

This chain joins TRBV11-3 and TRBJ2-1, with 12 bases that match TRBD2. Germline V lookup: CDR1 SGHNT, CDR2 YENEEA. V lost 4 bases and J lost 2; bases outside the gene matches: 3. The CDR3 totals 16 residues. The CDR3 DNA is TGTGCCAGCAGCTCAACTAGCGGGAGGACCTACAATGAGCAGTTCTTC. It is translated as CASSSTSGRTYNEQFF. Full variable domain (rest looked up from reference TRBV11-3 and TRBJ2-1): EAGVVQSPRYKIIEKKQPVAFWCNPISGHNTLYWYLQNLGQGPELLIRYENEEAVDDSQLPKDRFSAERLKGVDSTLKIQPAELGDSAVYLCASSSTSGRTYNEQFFGPGTRLTVL.

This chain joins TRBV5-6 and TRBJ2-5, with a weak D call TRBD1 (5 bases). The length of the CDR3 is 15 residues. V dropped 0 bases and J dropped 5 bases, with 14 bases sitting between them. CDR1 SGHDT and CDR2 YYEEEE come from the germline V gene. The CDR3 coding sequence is TGTGCCAGCAGCTTGGAGGGGCTAGACGAGGAGACCCAGTACTTC. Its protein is CASSLEGLDEETQYF. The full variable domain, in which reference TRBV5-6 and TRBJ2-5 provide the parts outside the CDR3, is DAGVTQSPTHLIKTRGQQVTLRCSPKSGHDTVSWYQQALGQGPQFIFQYYEEEERQRGNFPDRFSGHQFPNYSSELNVNALLLGDSALYLCASSLEGLDEETQYFGPGTRLLVL.

Here the CDR3 reads CASSEEGLFYEQYF. The CDR3 nucleotides read TGTGCCAGCAGTGAAGAGGGACTGTTCTACGAGCAGTACTTC. The J gene is TRBJ2-7, the V gene TRBV6-1; tentatively, D is TRBD2 (6 bases). This CDR3 has 14 residues. Germline CDR1 is MNHNS and CDR2 is SASEGT. The V end lost 1 base, the J end lost 3 bases, and 10 bases lay between the germline ends.

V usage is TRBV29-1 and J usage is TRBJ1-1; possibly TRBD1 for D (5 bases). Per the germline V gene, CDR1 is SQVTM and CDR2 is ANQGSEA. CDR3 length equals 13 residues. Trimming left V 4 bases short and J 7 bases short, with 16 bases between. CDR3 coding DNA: TGCAGCGTTGTGGTGGTCCCGGGGGATGAAGCTTTCTTT. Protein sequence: CSVVVVPGDEAFF.

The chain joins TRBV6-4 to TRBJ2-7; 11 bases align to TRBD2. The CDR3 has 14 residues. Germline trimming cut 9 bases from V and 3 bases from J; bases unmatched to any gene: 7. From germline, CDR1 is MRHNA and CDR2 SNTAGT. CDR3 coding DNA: TGTGCCAGTTCGGGACTAGCGGACAGCTACGAGCAGTACTTC. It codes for CASSGLADSYEQYF.

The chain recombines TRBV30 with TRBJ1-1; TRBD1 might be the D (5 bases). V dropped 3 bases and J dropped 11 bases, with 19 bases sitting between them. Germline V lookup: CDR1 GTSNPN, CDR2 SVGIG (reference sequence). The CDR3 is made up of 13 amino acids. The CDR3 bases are TGTGCCTGGAGCCAGGGTCATAACCTGGGGGCTTTCTTT. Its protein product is CAWSQGHNLGAFF.

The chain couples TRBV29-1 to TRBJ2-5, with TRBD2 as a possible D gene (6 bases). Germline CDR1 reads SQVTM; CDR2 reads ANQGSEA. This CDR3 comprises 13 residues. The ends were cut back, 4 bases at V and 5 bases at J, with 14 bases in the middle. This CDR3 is CSVVGTGGETQYF. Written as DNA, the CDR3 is TGCAGCGTTGTGGGGACTGGGGGGGAGACCCAGTACTTC.

In DNA, the CDR3 is TGTGCCACCAGCAGAGAGGCCGCCGCTAACTATGGCTACACCTTC. This encodes CATSREAAANYGYTF. The genes are TRBV15 and TRBJ1-2; D remains ambiguous. Germline CDR1 is LNHNV and CDR2 is YYDKDF (reference sequence). CDR3 size: 15 residues. V was trimmed by 0 bases and J by 0 bases, leaving 8 bases between them.

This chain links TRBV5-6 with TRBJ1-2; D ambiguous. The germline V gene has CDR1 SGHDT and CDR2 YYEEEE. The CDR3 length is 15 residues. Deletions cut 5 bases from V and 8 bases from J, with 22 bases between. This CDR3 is CASSNPARLPGGYTF. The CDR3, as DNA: TGTGCCAGCAGTAATCCCGCCAGGCTCCCGGGGGGCTACACCTTC.

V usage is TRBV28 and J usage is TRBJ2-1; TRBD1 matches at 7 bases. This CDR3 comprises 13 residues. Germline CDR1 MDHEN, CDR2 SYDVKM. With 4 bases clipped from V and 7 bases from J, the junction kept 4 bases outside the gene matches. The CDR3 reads CASSSTDRNEQFF. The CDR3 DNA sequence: TGTGCCAGCAGTTCCACGGACAGGAATGAGCAGTTCTTC. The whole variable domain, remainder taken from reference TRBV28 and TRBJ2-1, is DVKVTQSSRYLVKRTGEKVFLECVQDMDHENMFWYRQDPGLGLRLIYFSYDVKMKEKGDIPEGYSVSREKKERFSLILESASTNQTSMYLCASSSTDRNEQFFGPGTRLTVL.

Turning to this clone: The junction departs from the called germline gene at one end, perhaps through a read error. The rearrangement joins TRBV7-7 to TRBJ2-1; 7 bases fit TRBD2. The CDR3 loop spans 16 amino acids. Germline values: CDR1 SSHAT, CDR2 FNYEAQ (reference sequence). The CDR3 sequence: CASSLDGGSAYNEQFF. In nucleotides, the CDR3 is TGTGCTAGCAGCTTAGATGGCGGGAGTGCCTACAATGAGCAGTTCTTC.

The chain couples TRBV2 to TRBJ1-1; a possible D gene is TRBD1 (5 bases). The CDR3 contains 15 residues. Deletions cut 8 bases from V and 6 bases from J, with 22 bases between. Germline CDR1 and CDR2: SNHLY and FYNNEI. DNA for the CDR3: TGTGCCAGCTACGGACGGGCCAGGGAAGGTGCTGAAGCTTTCTTT. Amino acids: CASYGRAREGAEAFF.

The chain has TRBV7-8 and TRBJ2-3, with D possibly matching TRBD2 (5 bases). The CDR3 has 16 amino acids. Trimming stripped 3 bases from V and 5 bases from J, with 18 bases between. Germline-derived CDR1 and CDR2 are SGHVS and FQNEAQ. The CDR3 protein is CASSLEAWSLGDTQYF. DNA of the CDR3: TGTGCCAGCAGCTTGGAGGCCTGGTCTCTCGGAGATACGCAGTATTTT.

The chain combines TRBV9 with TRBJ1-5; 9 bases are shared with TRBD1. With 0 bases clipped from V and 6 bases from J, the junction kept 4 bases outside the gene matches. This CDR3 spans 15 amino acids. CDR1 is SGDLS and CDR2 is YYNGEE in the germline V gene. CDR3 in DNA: TGTGCCAGCAGCGTAGGGACAGGGGATGGTCAGCCCCAGCATTTT. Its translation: CASSVGTGDGQPQHF.

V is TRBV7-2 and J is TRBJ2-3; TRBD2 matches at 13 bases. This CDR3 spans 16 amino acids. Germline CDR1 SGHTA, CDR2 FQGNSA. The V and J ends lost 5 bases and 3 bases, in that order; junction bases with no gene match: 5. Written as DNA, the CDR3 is TGTGCCAGCAGCCGGGGACTAGCGGGGCTAACAGATACGCAGTATTTT. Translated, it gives CASSRGLAGLTDTQYF.

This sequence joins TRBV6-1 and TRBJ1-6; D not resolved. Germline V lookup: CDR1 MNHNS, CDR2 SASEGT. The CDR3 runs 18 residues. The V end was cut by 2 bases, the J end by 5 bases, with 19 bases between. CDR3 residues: CASSEFPYSSNNNSPLHF. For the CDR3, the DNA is TGTGCCAGCAGTGAATTCCCCTACAGCTCTAATAATAATTCACCCCTCCACTTT.

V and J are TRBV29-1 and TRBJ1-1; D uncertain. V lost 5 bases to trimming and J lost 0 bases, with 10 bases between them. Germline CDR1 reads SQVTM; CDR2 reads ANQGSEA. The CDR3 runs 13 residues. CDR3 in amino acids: CSVRSTMNTEAFF. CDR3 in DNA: TGCAGCGTTAGAAGTACAATGAACACTGAAGCTTTCTTT.

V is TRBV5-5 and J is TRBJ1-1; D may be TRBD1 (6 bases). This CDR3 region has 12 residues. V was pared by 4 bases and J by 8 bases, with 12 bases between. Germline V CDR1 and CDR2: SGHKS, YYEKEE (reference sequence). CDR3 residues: CASSQGHPEAFF. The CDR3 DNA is TGTGCCAGCAGCCAGGGACACCCAGAAGCTTTCTTT.

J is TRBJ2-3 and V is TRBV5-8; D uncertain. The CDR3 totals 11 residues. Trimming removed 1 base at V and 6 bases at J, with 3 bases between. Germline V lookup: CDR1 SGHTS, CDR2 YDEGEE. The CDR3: CASSLLDTQYF. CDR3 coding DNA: TGTGCCAGCAGCTTGCTGGATACGCAGTATTTT. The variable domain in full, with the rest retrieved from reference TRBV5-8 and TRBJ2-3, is EAGVTQSPTHLIKTRGQQATLRCSPISGHTSVYWYQQALGLGLQFLLWYDEGEERNRGNFPPRFSGRQFPNYSSELNVNALELEDSALYLCASSLLDTQYFGPGTRLTVL.

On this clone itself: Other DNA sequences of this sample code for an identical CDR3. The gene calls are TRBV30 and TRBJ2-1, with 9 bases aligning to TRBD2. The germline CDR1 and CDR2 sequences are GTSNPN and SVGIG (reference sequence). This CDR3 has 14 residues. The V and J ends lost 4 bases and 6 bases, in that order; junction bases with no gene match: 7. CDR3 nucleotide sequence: TGTGCCTGGACACAGGGACTAGCAGCCAATGAGCAGTTCTTC. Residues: CAWTQGLAANEQFF.

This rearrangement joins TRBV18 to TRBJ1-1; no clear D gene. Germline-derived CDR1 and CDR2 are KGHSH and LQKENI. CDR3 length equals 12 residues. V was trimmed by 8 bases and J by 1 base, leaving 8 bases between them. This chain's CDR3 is CASETGNTEAFF. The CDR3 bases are TGTGCCAGCGAGACGGGGAACACTGAAGCTTTCTTT. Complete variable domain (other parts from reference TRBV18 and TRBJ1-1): NAGVMQNPRHLVRRRGQEARLRCSPMKGHSHVYWYRQLPEEGLKFMVYLQKENIIDESGMPKERFSAEFPKEGPSILRIQQVVRGDSAAYFCASETGNTEAFFGQGTRLTVV.

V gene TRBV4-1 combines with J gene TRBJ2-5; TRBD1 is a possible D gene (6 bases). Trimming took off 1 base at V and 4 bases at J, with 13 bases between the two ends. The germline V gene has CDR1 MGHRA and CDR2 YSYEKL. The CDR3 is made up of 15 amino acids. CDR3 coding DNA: TGCGCCAGCAGCCAAGTGGTGGGGGCCGGAGAGACCCAGTACTTC. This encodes CASSQVVGAGETQYF.

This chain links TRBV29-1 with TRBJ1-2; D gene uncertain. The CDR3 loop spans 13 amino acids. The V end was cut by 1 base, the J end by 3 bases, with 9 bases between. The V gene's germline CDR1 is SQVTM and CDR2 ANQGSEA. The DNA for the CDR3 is TGCAGCGTTGAAGGCGGCGACGACTATGGCTACACCTTC. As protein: CSVEGGDDYGYTF.

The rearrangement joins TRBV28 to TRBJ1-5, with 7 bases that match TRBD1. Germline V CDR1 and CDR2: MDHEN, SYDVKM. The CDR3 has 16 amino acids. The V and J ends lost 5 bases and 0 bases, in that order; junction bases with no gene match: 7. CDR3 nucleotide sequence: TGTGCCAGCAGTAGACCGGGACAGTATAGCAATCAGCCCCAGCATTTT. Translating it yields CASSRPGQYSNQPQHF.

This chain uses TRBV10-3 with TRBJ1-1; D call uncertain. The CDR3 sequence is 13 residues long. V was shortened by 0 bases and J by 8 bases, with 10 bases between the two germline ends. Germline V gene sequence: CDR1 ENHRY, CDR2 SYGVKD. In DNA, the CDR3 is TGTGCCATCAGTGAGTCGTGGACTGCAGAAGCTTTCTTT. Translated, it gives CAISESWTAEAFF.

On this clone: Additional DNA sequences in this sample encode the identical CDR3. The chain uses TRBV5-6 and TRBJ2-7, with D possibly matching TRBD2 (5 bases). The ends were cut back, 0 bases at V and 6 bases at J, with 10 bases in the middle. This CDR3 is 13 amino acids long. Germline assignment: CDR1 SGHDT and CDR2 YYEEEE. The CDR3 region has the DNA TGTGCCAGCAGCTTGGAAGTAGCGACCGAGCAGTACGTC. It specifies CASSLEVATEQYV.

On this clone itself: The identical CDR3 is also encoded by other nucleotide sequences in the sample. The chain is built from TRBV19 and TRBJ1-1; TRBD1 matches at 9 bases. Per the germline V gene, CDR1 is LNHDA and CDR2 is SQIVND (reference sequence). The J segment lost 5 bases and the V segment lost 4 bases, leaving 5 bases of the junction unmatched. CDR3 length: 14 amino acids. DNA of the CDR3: TGTGCCAGTAGTACGGGACAGGGTAATACTGAAGCTTTCTTT. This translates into CASSTGQGNTEAFF.

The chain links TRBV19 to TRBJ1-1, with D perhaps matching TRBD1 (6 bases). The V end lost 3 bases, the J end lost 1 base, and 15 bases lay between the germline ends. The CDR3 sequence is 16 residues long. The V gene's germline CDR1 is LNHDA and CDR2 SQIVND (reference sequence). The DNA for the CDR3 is TGTGCCAGTAGTATTAAAAGCAGGGGTGGGAACACTGAAGCTTTCTTT. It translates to CASSIKSRGGNTEAFF.

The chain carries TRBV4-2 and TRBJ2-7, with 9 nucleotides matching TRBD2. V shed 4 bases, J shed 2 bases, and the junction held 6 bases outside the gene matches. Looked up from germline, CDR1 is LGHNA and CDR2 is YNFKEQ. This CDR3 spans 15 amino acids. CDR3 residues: CASSRRAGGTYEQYF. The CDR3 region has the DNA TGTGCCAGCAGCCGAAGAGCGGGAGGTACCTACGAGCAGTACTTC.